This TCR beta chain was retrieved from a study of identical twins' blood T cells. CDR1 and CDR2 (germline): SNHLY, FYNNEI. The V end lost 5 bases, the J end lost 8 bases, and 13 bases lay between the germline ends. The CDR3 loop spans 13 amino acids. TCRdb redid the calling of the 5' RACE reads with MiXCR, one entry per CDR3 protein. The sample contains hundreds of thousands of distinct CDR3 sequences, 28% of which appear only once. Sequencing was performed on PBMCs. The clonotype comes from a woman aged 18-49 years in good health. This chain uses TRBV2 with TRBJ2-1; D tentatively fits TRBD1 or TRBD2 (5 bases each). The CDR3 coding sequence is TGTGCCAGCAGTCGAGGGGTTGGCGATGAGCAGTTCTTC. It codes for CASSRGVGDEQFF.